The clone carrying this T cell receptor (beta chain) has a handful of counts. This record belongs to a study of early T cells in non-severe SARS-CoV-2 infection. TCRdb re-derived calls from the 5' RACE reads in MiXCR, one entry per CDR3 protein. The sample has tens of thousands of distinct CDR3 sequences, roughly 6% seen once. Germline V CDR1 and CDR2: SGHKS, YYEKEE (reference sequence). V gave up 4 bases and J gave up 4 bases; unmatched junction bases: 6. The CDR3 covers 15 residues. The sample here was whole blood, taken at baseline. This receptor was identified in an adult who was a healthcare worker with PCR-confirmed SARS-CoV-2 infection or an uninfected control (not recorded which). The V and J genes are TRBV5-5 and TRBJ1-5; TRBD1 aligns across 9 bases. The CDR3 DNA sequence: TGTGCCAGCAGCCGGGACAGGGCAGGGAATCAGCCCCAGCATTTT. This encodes CASSRDRAGNQPQHF.